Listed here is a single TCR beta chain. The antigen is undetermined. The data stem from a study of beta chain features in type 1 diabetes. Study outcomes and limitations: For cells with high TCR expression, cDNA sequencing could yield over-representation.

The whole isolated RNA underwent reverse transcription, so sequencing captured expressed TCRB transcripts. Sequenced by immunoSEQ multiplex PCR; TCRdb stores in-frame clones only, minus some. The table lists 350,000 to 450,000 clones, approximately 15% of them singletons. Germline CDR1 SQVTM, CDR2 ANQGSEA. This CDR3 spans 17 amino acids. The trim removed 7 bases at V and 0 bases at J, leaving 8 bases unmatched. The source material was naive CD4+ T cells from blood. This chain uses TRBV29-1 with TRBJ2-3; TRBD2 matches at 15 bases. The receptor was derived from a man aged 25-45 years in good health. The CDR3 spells CSGSGLAGGLSTDTQYF. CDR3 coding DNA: TGCAGCGGCTCCGGACTAGCGGGAGGGCTTAGCACAGATACGCAGTATTTT.